This is a list of T cell receptor beta chains from one sample in a study of CDR3 diversity in severe acne. TCRdb fed the PCR reads into MiXCR, producing one record per CDR3 protein. Of under 95,000 distinct CDR3 sequences in the sample, roughly half are singletons; the top ten hold over 9.5%. Specimen: blood. The receptors derive from a male donor in good health, serving as a control. CDR3s include the opening cysteine and the closing phenylalanine or tryptophan. A D gene is named only where the DNA matches it firmly. Rows may omit the clone size; those that give it use once, few, many or a size class.

TRBV11-2	.	many	TRBJ2-2	TGTGCCAGCAGCTTAGGGTCGGGAAGGACCGGGGAGCTGTTTTTT	CASSLGSGRTGELFF
TRBV10-3	TRBD2	.	TRBJ2-7	TGTGCCATCAGCAGTAGCGGGGGGTACTACGAGCAGTACTTC	CAISSSGGYYEQYF
TRBV10-1	TRBD1	.	TRBJ1-1	TGTGCCATCGGCGACCCGGGACAGCCGAACACTGAAGCTTTCTTT	CAIGDPGQPNTEAFF
TRBV20-1	TRBD2	many	TRBJ2-3	TGCAGTGCTGGAGAAGCGGGGGGGCCTTCAGGTACGCAGTATTTT	CSAGEAGGPSGTQYF
TRBV24-1	TRBD1	few	TRBJ1-1	TGTGCCACCAGTGAGTCGGGACAGGGGCTCGGTGAAGCTTTCTTT	CATSESGQGLGEAFF
TRBV11-2	TRBD2	.	TRBJ2-1	TGTGCCAGCAGCTCCGGACTAGCGGGTGAGGGCTACAATGAGCAGTTCTTC	CASSSGLAGEGYNEQFF
TRBV20-1	.	medium-sized	TRBJ1-6	TGCAGTGCTTCACCCTCGGCGGGTTATAATTCACCCCTCCACTTT	CSASPSAGYNSPLHF
TRBV27	.	.	TRBJ1-5	TGTGCCAGCAGTTTTGCAATTTCGGATCAGCCCCAGCATTTT	CASSFAISDQPQHF
TRBV6-1	TRBD2	.	TRBJ2-7	TGTGCCAGCAGTCCCCCCGACTCCGGGACTAGCGGGCCCCCCTCCTACGAGCAGTACTTC	CASSPPDSGTSGPPSYEQYF
TRBV7-3	.	.	TRBJ1-1	TGTGCCAGCAGCCAACAAGGGGGTAGAGGCACTGAAGCTTTCTTT	CASSQQGGRGTEAFF
TRBV28	.	.	TRBJ2-2	TGTGCCAGCAGTAGGCAGAACACCGGGGAGCTGTTTTTT	CASSRQNTGELFF
TRBV13	.	many	TRBJ1-2	TGTGCCAGCAGCCCCCAGACAGCGAAAAACTATGGCTACACCTTC	CASSPQTAKNYGYTF
TRBV20-1	.	.	TRBJ2-1	TGCAGTGCTAGATTTAGCGGTTCCTACAATGAGCAGTTCTTC	CSARFSGSYNEQFF
TRBV11-2	.	.	TRBJ2-2	TGTGCCAGCAGCTCTAAAATGAACACCGGGGAGCTGTTTTTT	CASSSKMNTGELFF
TRBV5-1	.	.	TRBJ2-3	TGCGCCAGCAAGCAGCGAGGATTCACAGATACGCAGTATTTT	CASKQRGFTDTQYF
TRBV14	.	many	TRBJ1-5	TGTGCCAGCAGCCAAGACTCAGGGCCCCAGCATTTT	CASSQDSGPQHF